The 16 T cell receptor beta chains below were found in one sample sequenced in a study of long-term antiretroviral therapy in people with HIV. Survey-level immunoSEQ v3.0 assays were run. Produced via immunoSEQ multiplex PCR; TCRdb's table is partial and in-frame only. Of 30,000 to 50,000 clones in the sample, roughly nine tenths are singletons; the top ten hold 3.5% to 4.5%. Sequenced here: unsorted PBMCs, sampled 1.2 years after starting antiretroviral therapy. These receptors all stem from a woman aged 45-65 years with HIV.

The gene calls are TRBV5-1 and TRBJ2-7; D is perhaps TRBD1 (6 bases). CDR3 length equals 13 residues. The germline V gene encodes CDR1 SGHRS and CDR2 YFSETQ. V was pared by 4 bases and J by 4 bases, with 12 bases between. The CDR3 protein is CASSAPGAYEQYF. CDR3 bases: TGCGCCAGCAGCGCACCAGGGGCGTACGAGCAGTACTTC.

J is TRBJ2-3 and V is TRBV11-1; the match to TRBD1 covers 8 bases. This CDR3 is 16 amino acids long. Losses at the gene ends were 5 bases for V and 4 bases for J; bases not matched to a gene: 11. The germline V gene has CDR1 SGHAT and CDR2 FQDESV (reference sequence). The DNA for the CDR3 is TGTGCCAGCAGCCTGGACACAGGGGGTGGGTCAGATACGCAGTATTTT. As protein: CASSLDTGGGSDTQYF.

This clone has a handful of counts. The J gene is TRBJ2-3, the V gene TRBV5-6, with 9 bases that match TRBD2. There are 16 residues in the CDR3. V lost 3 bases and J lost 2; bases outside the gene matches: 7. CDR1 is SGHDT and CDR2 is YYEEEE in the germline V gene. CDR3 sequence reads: CASSSQAGGYTDTQYF. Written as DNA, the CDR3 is TGTGCCAGCAGCTCGCAAGCGGGGGGATACACAGATACGCAGTATTTT.

In DNA, the CDR3 is TGTGCCAGCCGCCGGGACAGCTACAATGAGCAGTTCTTC. Its translation: CASRRDSYNEQFF. J is TRBJ2-1 and V is TRBV9; 7 bases are a match to TRBD1. The length of the CDR3 is 13 residues. Germline V gives CDR1 SGDLS, CDR2 YYNGEE. The trim removed 7 bases at V and 3 bases at J, leaving 4 bases unmatched.

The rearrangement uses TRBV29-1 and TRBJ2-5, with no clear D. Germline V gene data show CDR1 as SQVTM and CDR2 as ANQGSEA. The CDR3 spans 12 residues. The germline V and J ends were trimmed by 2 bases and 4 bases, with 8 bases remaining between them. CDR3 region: CSVEPDSETQYF. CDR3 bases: TGCAGCGTTGAACCCGACTCAGAGACCCAGTACTTC.

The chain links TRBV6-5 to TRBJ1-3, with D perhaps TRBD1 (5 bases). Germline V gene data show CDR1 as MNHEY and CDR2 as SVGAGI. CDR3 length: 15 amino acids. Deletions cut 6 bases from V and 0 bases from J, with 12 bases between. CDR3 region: CASSRQPNSGNTIYF. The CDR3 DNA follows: TGTGCCAGCAGCAGACAGCCTAACTCTGGAAACACCATATATTTT.

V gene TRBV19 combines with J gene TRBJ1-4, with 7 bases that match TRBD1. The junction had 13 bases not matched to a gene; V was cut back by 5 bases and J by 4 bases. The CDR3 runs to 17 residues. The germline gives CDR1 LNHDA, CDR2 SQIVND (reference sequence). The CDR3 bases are TGTGCCAGTAGTGGGGGTAACAGGGGTGGCCTTAATGAAAAACTGTTTTTT. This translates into CASSGGNRGGLNEKLFF. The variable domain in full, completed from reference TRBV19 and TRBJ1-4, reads DGGITQSPKYLFRKEGQNVTLSCEQNLNHDAMYWYRQDPGQGLRLIYYSQIVNDFQKGDIAEGYSVSREKKESFPLTVTSAQKNPTAFYLCASSGGNRGGLNEKLFFGSGTQLSVL.

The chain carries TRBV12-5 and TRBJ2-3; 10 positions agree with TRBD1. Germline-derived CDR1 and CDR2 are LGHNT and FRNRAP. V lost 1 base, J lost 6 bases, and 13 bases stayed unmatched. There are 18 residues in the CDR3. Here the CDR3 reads CASGLDTGKDRGTDTQYF. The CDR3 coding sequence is TGTGCTAGTGGTTTGGACACGGGTAAGGACAGGGGGACCGATACGCAGTATTTT.

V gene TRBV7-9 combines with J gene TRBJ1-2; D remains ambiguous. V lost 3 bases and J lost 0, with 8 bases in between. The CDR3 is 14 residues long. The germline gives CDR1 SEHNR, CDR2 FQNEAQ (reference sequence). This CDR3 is CASSLTTANYGYTF. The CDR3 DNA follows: TGTGCCAGCAGCTTGACTACCGCTAACTATGGCTACACCTTC.

In DNA, the CDR3 is TGTGCCAGCAGCTTAAACTCCCGGGAGACCCAGTACTTC. Encoded protein: CASSLNSRETQYF. The chain joins TRBV7-3 to TRBJ2-5; D not resolved. This CDR3 is built from 13 residues. In germline, CDR1 is SGHTA, CDR2 FQGTGA. Trimming removed 1 base from V and 5 bases from J, with 8 bases in between.

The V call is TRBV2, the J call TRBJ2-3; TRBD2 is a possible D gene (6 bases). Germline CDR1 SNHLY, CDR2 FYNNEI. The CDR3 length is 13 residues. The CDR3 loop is CGSQEGSTDTQYF. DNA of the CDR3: TGTGGCAGTCAGGAGGGGAGCACAGATACGCAGTATTTT.

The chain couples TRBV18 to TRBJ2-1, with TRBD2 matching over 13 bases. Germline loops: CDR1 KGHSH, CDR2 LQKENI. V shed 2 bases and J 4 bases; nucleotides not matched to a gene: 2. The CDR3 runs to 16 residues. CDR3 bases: TGTGCCAGCTCACCAACTAGCGGGGGGGGTTACAATGAGCAGTTCTTC. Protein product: CASSPTSGGGYNEQFF.

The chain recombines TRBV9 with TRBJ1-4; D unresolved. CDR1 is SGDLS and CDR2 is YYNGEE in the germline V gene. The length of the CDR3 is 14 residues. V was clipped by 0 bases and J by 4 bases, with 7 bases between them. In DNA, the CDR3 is TGTGCCAGCAGCGTAGGTGCCGGTAATGAAAAACTGTTTTTT. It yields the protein CASSVGAGNEKLFF.

The chain's CDR3 is CATSRGVAYEQYF. DNA for the CDR3: TGTGCCACCAGCAGAGGTGTAGCCTACGAGCAGTACTTC. The V call is TRBV15, the J call TRBJ2-7; no reliable D call. V lost 1 base, J lost 2 bases, and 6 bases lay in between. Germline CDR1 reads LNHNV; CDR2 reads YYDKDF (reference sequence). CDR3 length equals 13 residues.

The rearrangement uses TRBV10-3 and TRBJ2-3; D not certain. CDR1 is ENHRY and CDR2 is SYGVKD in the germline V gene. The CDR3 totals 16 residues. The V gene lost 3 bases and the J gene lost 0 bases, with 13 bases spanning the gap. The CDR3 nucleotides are TGTGCCATCAGTGATTTTAGACATTCTAGCACAGATACGCAGTATTTT. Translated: CAISDFRHSSTDTQYF.

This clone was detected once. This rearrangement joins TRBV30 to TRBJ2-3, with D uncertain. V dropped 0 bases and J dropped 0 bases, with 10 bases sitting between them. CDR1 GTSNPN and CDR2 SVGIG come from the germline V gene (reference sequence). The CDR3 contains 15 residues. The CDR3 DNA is TGTGCCTGGAGTGTACGACGGCGGAGCACAGATACGCAGTATTTT. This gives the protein CAWSVRRRSTDTQYF.